One and the same sample provided the 29 T cell receptor beta chains below, sequenced in a study of early T cells in non-severe SARS-CoV-2 infection. Each CDR3 protein gets one entry after TCRdb re-called the 5' RACE reads with MiXCR. The profile shows about 55,000 distinct CDR3 sequences, approximately 7.6% of them singletons. The sequenced material came from whole blood. These receptors originate from an adult who was a healthcare worker with PCR-confirmed SARS-CoV-2 infection or an uninfected control (not recorded which).

This clonotype has only a few counts. This rearrangement joins TRBV5-4 to TRBJ1-1, with D perhaps matching TRBD1 (5 bases). Trimming removed 0 bases at V and 7 bases at J, with 10 bases between. This CDR3 comprises 13 residues. Germline V gene data show CDR1 as SGHNT and CDR2 as YYREEE (reference sequence). CDR3 in amino acids: CASSLEGDGEAFF. The CDR3 DNA reads as TGTGCCAGCAGCTTGGAAGGGGATGGTGAAGCTTTCTTT.

This clonotype was seen more than once but under ten times. The chain joins TRBV27 to TRBJ2-5; 11 bases match TRBD2. The CDR3 runs to 14 residues. Germline trimming cut 6 bases from V and 1 base from J; bases unmatched to any gene: 1. Germline values: CDR1 MNHEY, CDR2 SMNVEV (reference sequence). The CDR3 spells CASRTSGVQETQYF. Here the CDR3 DNA reads TGTGCCAGCAGGACTAGCGGGGTCCAAGAGACCCAGTACTTC.

This clonotype showed up many times. This chain links TRBV5-5 with TRBJ1-5; TRBD1 is a possible D gene (6 bases). Trimming cost V 4 bases and J 3 bases, with 8 bases left between them. Germline loops: CDR1 SGHKS, CDR2 YYEKEE (reference sequence). CDR3 size: 13 residues. The CDR3 sequence: CASSRDTNQPQHF. The DNA of the CDR3 is TGTGCCAGCAGCCGGGACACCAATCAGCCCCAGCATTTT.

This clonotype was seen at least ten times. The chain joins TRBV20-1 to TRBJ2-1, with TRBD2 as a possible D gene (6 bases). V was shortened by 6 bases and J by 2 bases, with 20 bases between the two germline ends. Germline CDR1 DFQATT, CDR2 SNEGSKA (reference sequence). The CDR3 totals 16 residues. This chain's CDR3 is CSAHAGGTGPYNEQFF. CDR3 DNA sequence: TGCAGTGCCCATGCTGGAGGGACCGGACCCTACAATGAGCAGTTCTTC.

This clonotype was recorded many times. The CDR3, as DNA: TGCGCCAGCAGCCAAGAACCTAGGACAGGGGGCAACTTGAGACCCCTCCACTTT. It encodes CASSQEPRTGGNLRPLHF. The chain joins TRBV4-1 to TRBJ1-6, with TRBD1 identical over 11 bases. The CDR3 totals 18 residues. Looked up from germline, CDR1 is MGHRA and CDR2 is YSYEKL. Trimming took 0 bases from V and 12 from J; bases not matched to a gene: 13.

A few counts support this clonotype. The chain combines TRBV11-1 with TRBJ2-7; 7 nucleotides agree with TRBD1. Germline trimming cut 5 bases from V and 5 bases from J; bases unmatched to any gene: 9. The CDR3 length is 14 residues. The germline V gene has CDR1 SGHAT and CDR2 FQDESV (reference sequence). Written as DNA, the CDR3 is TGTGCCAGCAGCCGCCGACAGGGAAAGAACGAGCAGTACTTC. Translation: CASSRRQGKNEQYF.

This clonotype appeared many times. This chain links TRBV7-9 with TRBJ1-1; D is possibly TRBD1 (5 bases). Germline CDR1 and CDR2: SEHNR and FQNEAQ (reference sequence). This CDR3 is 13 amino acids long. The V and J ends lost 2 bases and 10 bases respectively, with 14 bases between them. CDR3 sequence: CASSLSGEEVAFF. CDR3 nucleotide sequence: TGTGCCAGCAGCTTATCGGGGGAGGAGGTAGCTTTCTTT.

This clonotype was observed a few times. The chain combines TRBV4-1 with TRBJ2-5; TRBD1 matches at 11 bases. CDR3 size: 15 residues. The ends lost 1 base at V and 4 bases at J; junction bases unmatched: 2. Germline CDR1 MGHRA, CDR2 YSYEKL. Here the CDR3 DNA reads TGCGCCAGCAGCCAAGGGACAGGGGGCGCAGAGACCCAGTACTTC. This translates into CASSQGTGGAETQYF.

The chain links TRBV15 to TRBJ2-1; 8 bases are shared with TRBD2. Germline-derived CDR1 and CDR2 are LNHNV and YYDKDF (reference sequence). The CDR3 spans 14 residues. Trimming cost V 1 base and J 6 bases; bases outside gene matches: 2. CDR3: CATSRVSGTNEQFF. The CDR3 bases are TGTGCCACCAGCAGAGTTAGCGGGACCAATGAGCAGTTCTTC.

V gene TRBV20-1 combines with J gene TRBJ2-1; TRBD2 matches at 8 bases. V was pared by 6 bases and J by 4 bases, with 11 bases of the junction left unmatched. The CDR3 spans 15 residues. CDR1 is DFQATT, CDR2 SNEGSKA, per germline (reference sequence). CDR3 sequence: CSAPLTGGLYNEQFF. The CDR3 coding sequence is TGCAGTGCCCCATTGACGGGGGGGTTATACAATGAGCAGTTCTTC.

The CDR3 DNA follows: TGTGCCAGCAGCTTAGGACAGGTTGATGGTACTGAAGCTTTCTTT. Its protein is CASSLGQVDGTEAFF. This rearrangement joins TRBV11-2 to TRBJ1-1; possible D gene TRBD1, 6 bases. Per germline, CDR1 SGHAT and CDR2 FQNNGV. Trimming stripped 1 base from V and 5 bases from J, with 14 bases between. This CDR3 is 15 amino acids long.

This chain connects TRBV11-2 to TRBJ1-1; D might be TRBD1 (6 bases). V lost 4 bases and J lost 6, with 9 bases in between. The germline V gene encodes CDR1 SGHAT and CDR2 FQNNGV. The CDR3 loop spans 12 amino acids. The CDR3 DNA reads as TGTGCCAGCAGCTGGAGGGGGGCTGAAGCTTTCTTT. Amino acids: CASSWRGAEAFF.

In its sample, this clonotype was seen many times. The V gene is TRBV6-5, the J gene TRBJ2-2; 8 nucleotides align to TRBD2. The CDR3 runs 16 residues. Losses at the gene ends were 6 bases for V and 1 base for J; bases not matched to a gene: 7. Germline V gives CDR1 MNHEY, CDR2 SVGAGI. The CDR3, as DNA: TGTGCCAGCAGCCCCCCGGGGGGGCTGAACACCGGGGAGCTGTTTTTT. Protein product: CASSPPGGLNTGELFF.

There are many counts of this clonotype. The chain joins TRBV20-1 to TRBJ2-3; possibly TRBD2 for D (6 bases). CDR3 length: 13 residues. Trimming shortened V by 3 bases and J by 7 bases, and 14 bases separated the two germline ends. From germline, CDR1 is DFQATT and CDR2 SNEGSKA (reference sequence). CDR3: CSAREDYRNTQYF. CDR3 nucleotide sequence: TGCAGTGCTAGGGAGGACTACCGTAATACGCAGTATTTT.

The chain carries TRBV20-1 and TRBJ1-1; TRBD1 matches at 9 bases. V gave up 1 base and J gave up 7 bases; unmatched junction bases: 4. Germline lookup yields CDR1 DFQATT and CDR2 SNEGSKA (reference sequence). The CDR3 spans 13 residues. The CDR3 region is CSARVGQGYEAFF. DNA of the CDR3: TGCAGTGCTAGAGTGGGACAGGGATATGAAGCTTTCTTT.

A remark on this clonotype: A single base separates this from a much larger clone, so it may be a read error. The chain employs TRBV12-3 or TRBV12-4 and TRBJ1-6; D call uncertain. This CDR3 region has 14 residues. V lost 5 bases and J lost 9, with 14 bases in between. The CDR3: CASSADKSRSPLHF. Here the CDR3 DNA reads TGTGCCAGCAGTGCCGACAAGTCTCGTTCACCCCTCCACTTT.

This clonotype was detected ten times or more. V gene TRBV27 combines with J gene TRBJ2-2, with D unclear. The CDR3 loop spans 13 amino acids. V shed 3 bases and J shed 6 bases, with 8 bases lying between them. Germline V CDR1 and CDR2: MNHEY, SMNVEV (reference sequence). The chain's CDR3 is CASSFGVPGELFF. In nucleotides, the CDR3 is TGTGCCAGCAGTTTTGGGGTCCCCGGGGAGCTGTTTTTT.

Many counts were recorded for this clonotype. This sequence joins TRBV6-6 and TRBJ2-1; 8 bases are shared with TRBD2. This CDR3 has 14 amino acids. From germline, CDR1 is MNHNY and CDR2 SVGAGI (reference sequence). The junction had 5 bases not matched to a gene; V was cut back by 4 bases and J by 6 bases. The CDR3 region is CASSSTGTSNEQFF. The CDR3 DNA is TGTGCCAGCAGTTCCACCGGGACTAGCAATGAGCAGTTCTTC.

The table lists this clonotype with a few counts. V is TRBV13 and J is TRBJ1-1; no clear D gene. This CDR3 comprises 14 residues. Trimming pared 2 bases from V and 2 bases from J, leaving 9 bases between. Germline V lookup: CDR1 PRHDT, CDR2 FYEKMQ (reference sequence). The CDR3 DNA reads TGTGCCAGCAGCTTATTCCTGGTAAACACTGAAGCTTTCTTT. Protein product: CASSLFLVNTEAFF. The full variable domain, with the rest looked up from reference TRBV13 and TRBJ1-1, is AAGVIQSPRHLIKEKRETATLKCYPIPRHDTVYWYQQGPGQDPQFLISFYEKMQSDKGSIPDRFSAQQFSDYHSELNMSSLELGDSALYFCASSLFLVNTEAFFGQGTRLTVV.

This chain joins TRBV5-1 and TRBJ2-3, with D maybe TRBD2 (7 bases). V dropped 1 base and J dropped 0 bases, with 12 bases sitting between them. CDR1 and CDR2 (germline): SGHRS, YFSETQ. The CDR3 consists of 16 residues. The CDR3 bases are TGCGCCAGCAGCTTGTCAGCGGGACATAGCACAGATACGCAGTATTTT. It specifies CASSLSAGHSTDTQYF.

A few counts support this clonotype. The V gene is TRBV3-1, the J gene TRBJ2-3; D not certain. Germline V lookup: CDR1 LGHDT, CDR2 YNNKEL (reference sequence). The CDR3 is made up of 12 amino acids. V lost 3 bases to trimming and J lost 4 bases, with 5 bases between them. The DNA of the CDR3 is TGTGCCAGCAGCCATGTCGCAGATACGCAGTATTTT. It codes for CASSHVADTQYF.

This clonotype was detected ten times or more. The genes are TRBV7-6 and TRBJ2-5; 13 bases line up with TRBD2. The germline V gene encodes CDR1 SGHVS and CDR2 FNYEAQ. The V gene end was trimmed by 5 bases and the J gene end by 3 bases; junction bases not matched to a gene: 12. There are 18 residues in the CDR3. CDR3 in amino acids: CASSPRYGLAGAEETQYF. For the CDR3, the DNA is TGTGCCAGCAGCCCCCGATACGGACTAGCGGGGGCTGAAGAGACCCAGTACTTC.

This clonotype was detected many times. The gene calls are TRBV9 and TRBJ1-1; D not resolved. The germline V and J ends were trimmed by 0 bases and 7 bases, with 13 bases remaining between them. This CDR3 has 14 amino acids. CDR1 and CDR2 (germline): SGDLS, YYNGEE. CDR3 sequence: CASSVEGTSDEAFF. The CDR3 DNA reads as TGTGCCAGCAGCGTAGAGGGCACCTCAGATGAAGCTTTCTTT.

This clonotype was seen a few times. The chain links TRBV20-1 to TRBJ2-1; 13 bases line up with TRBD2. The CDR3 contains 14 residues. Germline lookup yields CDR1 DFQATT and CDR2 SNEGSKA (reference sequence). Trimming at V came to 6 bases and at J to 9 bases, leaving 8 bases not matched to a gene. CDR3 residues: CSAVTSGGAGEQFF. CDR3 DNA sequence: TGCAGTGCCGTAACTAGCGGGGGGGCCGGTGAGCAGTTCTTC.

This sequence joins TRBV28 and TRBJ1-5; D gene unclear. Trimming took off 6 bases at V and 7 bases at J, with 10 bases between the two ends. The V gene's germline CDR1 is MDHEN and CDR2 SYDVKM. This CDR3 is 12 amino acids long. The CDR3 loop is CASRSGLQPQHF. The CDR3 DNA reads TGTGCCAGCAGATCCGGGCTCCAGCCCCAGCATTTT. Full variable domain (rest looked up from reference TRBV28 and TRBJ1-5): DVKVTQSSRYLVKRTGEKVFLECVQDMDHENMFWYRQDPGLGLRLIYFSYDVKMKEKGDIPEGYSVSREKKERFSLILESASTNQTSMYLCASRSGLQPQHFGDGTRLSIL.

This clonotype was detected ten times or more. The rearrangement joins TRBV25-1 to TRBJ2-7; possible D gene TRBD1, 6 bases. Trimming removed 1 base at V and 0 bases at J, with 19 bases between. From germline, CDR1 is MGHDK and CDR2 SYGVNS. The CDR3 has 18 residues. CDR3 region: CASSEFGDNSFISYEQYF. CDR3 in DNA: TGTGCCAGCAGTGAATTTGGGGACAACAGCTTTATCTCCTACGAGCAGTACTTC.

This clonotype was counted between two and nine times. J is TRBJ2-5 and V is TRBV29-1, with D possibly called TRBD1 or TRBD2 (8 bases each). Trimming left V 7 bases short and J 2 bases short, with 23 bases between. This CDR3 comprises 16 residues. The germline V gene has CDR1 SQVTM and CDR2 ANQGSEA. The chain's CDR3 is CSAGGRVAGPQETQYF. The CDR3 DNA sequence: TGCAGCGCAGGGGGCAGGGTAGCGGGACCACAAGAGACCCAGTACTTC.

The rearrangement joins TRBV4-2 to TRBJ2-2; a possible D gene is TRBD1 (6 bases). This CDR3 has 16 amino acids. With 0 bases removed from V and 10 bases from J, the gap between germline ends came to 18 bases. Germline CDR1 reads LGHNA; CDR2 reads YNFKEQ. The CDR3 region is CASSQDLRGGKVELFF. The DNA for the CDR3 is TGTGCCAGCAGCCAAGATCTACGAGGGGGAAAGGTGGAGCTGTTTTTT.

This chain connects TRBV6-2 or TRBV6-3 to TRBJ2-5; D is uncertain. V gave up 8 bases and J gave up 2 bases, with 9 bases separating them. Germline loops: CDR1 MNHEY, CDR2 SVGEGT. This CDR3 is 12 amino acids long. The CDR3 protein is CASASRQETQYF. In DNA form, the CDR3 reads TGTGCCAGCGCGTCGAGGCAAGAGACCCAGTACTTC.